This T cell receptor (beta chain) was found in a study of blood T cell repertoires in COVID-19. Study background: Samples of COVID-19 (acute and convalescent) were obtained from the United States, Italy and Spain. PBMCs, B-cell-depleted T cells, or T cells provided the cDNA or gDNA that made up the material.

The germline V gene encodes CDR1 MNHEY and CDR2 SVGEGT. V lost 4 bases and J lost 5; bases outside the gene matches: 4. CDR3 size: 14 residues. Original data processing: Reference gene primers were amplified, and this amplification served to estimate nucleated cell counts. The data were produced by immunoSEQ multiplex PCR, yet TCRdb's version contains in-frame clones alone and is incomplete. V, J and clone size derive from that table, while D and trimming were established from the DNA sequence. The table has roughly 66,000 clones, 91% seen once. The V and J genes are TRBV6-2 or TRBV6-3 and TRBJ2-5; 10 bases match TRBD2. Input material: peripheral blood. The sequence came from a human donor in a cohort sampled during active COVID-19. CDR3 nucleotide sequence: TGTGCCAGCAGTTTCCTAGCGGGGGTGGAGACCCAGTACTTC. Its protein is CASSFLAGVETQYF.